A single sample gave rise to the 12 T cell receptor beta chains below, sequenced in a study of a mutant IDH1 vaccine in newly diagnosed glioma (dated by TCRdb to about 2021). The meaning of the sample's time point label: week 23, last vaccination. Every vaccine dose consisted of 300 ug of a 20-mer mutant IDH1 peptide in Montanide, administered subcutaneously together with topical imiquimod. Library construction relied on the immunoSEQ multiplex PCR assay. The clones in this table, taken by TCRdb from immuneACCESS, are in-frame only. Not every clone is retained; where verified, under half of the shortfall comes from an unresolved V gene, and the cause of the rest is unknown. This sample is represented by about 60,000 clones; nearly 85% of them were singletons. The ten biggest clones cover roughly 14% of the sample. Which antigens these TCRs recognize remains unknown. The starting material was PBMCs, obtained from a glioma patient whose treatment included an IDH1 peptide vaccine. The source of these receptors is a man aged 18 to 30 with glioma.

The J gene is TRBJ2-7, the V gene TRBV5-1; D perhaps matches TRBD1 (5 bases). The ends were cut back, 0 bases at V and 0 bases at J, with 13 bases in the middle. The germline gives CDR1 SGHRS, CDR2 YFSETQ. This CDR3 contains 16 residues. As DNA, the CDR3 is TGCGCCAGCAGCTTGGAGACAGCTTCAAGCTCCTACGAGCAGTACTTC. Its protein product is CASSLETASSSYEQYF.

This chain connects TRBV13 to TRBJ2-3, with TRBD2 matching 9 bases. This CDR3 spans 16 amino acids. Germline trimming cut 3 bases from V and 0 bases from J; bases unmatched to any gene: 4. Germline-derived CDR1 and CDR2 are PRHDT and FYEKMQ (reference sequence). The CDR3 nucleotides read TGTGCCAGCAGCTTTGGCAGCGGGGGGAGCACAGATACGCAGTATTTT. This gives the protein CASSFGSGGSTDTQYF.

The chain joins TRBV9 to TRBJ1-2, with D maybe TRBD1 (6 bases). Germline loops: CDR1 SGDLS, CDR2 YYNGEE. V lost 4 bases and J 3 bases, leaving 16 bases between the germline ends. The CDR3 is made up of 15 amino acids. Here the CDR3 DNA reads TGTGCCAGCAGCCCCCACAGGGATGGGGACTATGGCTACACCTTC. Amino acid sequence: CASSPHRDGDYGYTF. The full variable domain, with the rest looked up from reference TRBV9 and TRBJ1-2, is DSGVTQTPKHLITATGQRVTLRCSPRSGDLSVYWYQQSLDQGLQFLIQYYNGEERAKGNILERFSAQQFPDLHSELNLSSLELGDSALYFCASSPHRDGDYGYTFGSGTRLTVV.

The CDR3 region has the DNA TGTGCCAGCAGCCCCCAAGACGGATACTCCTACGAGCAGTACTTC. Translated, it gives CASSPQDGYSYEQYF. This rearrangement joins TRBV7-2 to TRBJ2-7; D unclear. The V end lost 5 bases, the J end lost 0 bases, and 14 bases lay between the germline ends. The germline V gene has CDR1 SGHTA and CDR2 FQGNSA. This CDR3 region has 15 residues.

The chain has TRBV5-4 and TRBJ2-6; tentative D call: TRBD1 (6 bases). V shed 1 base and J shed 2 bases, with 10 bases lying between them. Germline lookup yields CDR1 SGHNT and CDR2 YYREEE (reference sequence). This CDR3 is built from 16 residues. CDR3 bases: TGTGCCAGCAGCTTGATGAAGGGGGCTGGGGCCAACGTCCTGACTTTC. Translating it yields CASSLMKGAGANVLTF.

This clone occurred once. This chain's CDR3 is CASSAEDRAPIEAFF. CDR3 nucleotide sequence: TGTGCCAGCAGCGCCGAGGACAGGGCCCCAATTGAAGCTTTCTTT. The chain carries TRBV6-1 and TRBJ1-1; TRBD1 agrees at 8 bases. Germline trimming cut 6 bases from V and 7 bases from J; bases unmatched to any gene: 13. The germline CDR1 and CDR2 sequences are MNHNS and SASEGT. The CDR3 is 15 residues long.

V usage is TRBV7-2 and J usage is TRBJ1-6, with a possible D match to TRBD1 (6 bases). Germline CDR1 is SGHTA and CDR2 is FQGNSA. CDR3 length: 16 residues. V dropped 1 base and J dropped 3 bases, with 10 bases sitting between them. CDR3 protein: CASSLGQGIYNSPLHF. CDR3 coding DNA: TGTGCCAGCAGCTTAGGGCAGGGGATCTATAATTCACCCCTCCACTTT.

Regarding this clone: An end of the junction differs from the germline gene, which may be a read error. V is TRBV7-7 and J is TRBJ1-1; possible D gene TRBD1, 6 bases. The CDR3 has 13 amino acids. Germline V CDR1 and CDR2: SSHAT, FNYEAQ (reference sequence). The CDR3 DNA sequence: TGTGCTAGCAGCAAACAGGGGAACACTGAAGCTTTCTTT. Its protein product is CASSKQGNTEAFF.

This clone was found a few times. This chain joins TRBV19 and TRBJ1-5; possible D gene TRBD1, 5 bases. The length of the CDR3 is 15 residues. Germline V gives CDR1 LNHDA, CDR2 SQIVND (reference sequence). Trimming took 10 bases from V and 2 from J, leaving 18 bases between them. The CDR3 bases are TGTGCCACCTCTGGGGGAACTCGAGGCAATCAGCCCCAGCATTTT. Translating it yields CATSGGTRGNQPQHF.

The chain combines TRBV2 with TRBJ1-4; no reliable D call. The CDR3 runs 12 residues. Trimming shortened V by 0 bases and J by 14 bases, and 10 bases separated the two germline ends. Germline CDR1 SNHLY, CDR2 FYNNEI. For the CDR3, the DNA is TGTGCCAGCAGTGAAGCGCAACAGACGCTGTTTTTT. This sequence encodes CASSEAQQTLFF.

In its sample, this clone was seen a few times. DNA for the CDR3: TGTGCCAGCAGCTTGGTAGGCCGTCCTGAAGCTTTCTTT. Amino acids: CASSLVGRPEAFF. This chain connects TRBV5-6 to TRBJ1-1, with D unclear. This CDR3 has 13 residues. CDR1 is SGHDT, CDR2 YYEEEE, per germline. V lost 0 bases to trimming and J lost 6 bases, with 9 bases between them. Filled out from reference TRBV5-6 and TRBJ1-1, the complete variable domain reads DAGVTQSPTHLIKTRGQQVTLRCSPKSGHDTVSWYQQALGQGPQFIFQYYEEEERQRGNFPDRFSGHQFPNYSSELNVNALLLGDSALYLCASSLVGRPEAFFGQGTRLTVV.

J is TRBJ1-2 and V is TRBV6-6; D is possibly TRBD1 (5 bases). Germline CDR1 and CDR2: MNHNY and SVGAGI (reference sequence). V lost 5 bases to trimming and J lost 6 bases, with 16 bases between them. CDR3 size: 14 residues. In DNA, the CDR3 is TGTGCCAGCAGTCCCAGCCCAGGGAAAGATGGCTACACCTTC. Translating it yields CASSPSPGKDGYTF.